This T cell receptor beta chain was observed in a study of CD8 T cells in ankylosing spondylitis. The length of the CDR3 is 13 residues. The V end was cut by 4 bases, the J end by 4 bases, with 9 bases between. Germline CDR1 reads SGHVS; CDR2 reads FNYEAQ. A single record per CDR3 protein comes from TCRdb applying MiXCR to the 5' RACE reads. The sample has approximately 300,000 distinct CDR3 sequences, about 20% seen once. A note on this clonotype: Antigen: not known.

Study findings and constraints: Reports say disease-linked clones showed up significantly more in matched ankylosing spondylitis synovial fluid. Peripheral blood held disease-linked clones only at relatively low frequency, and these were CD8+.

The chain couples TRBV7-6 to TRBJ2-3; D not certain. This sequence originates from a female donor with ankylosing spondylitis or in good health (not recorded which). Specimen: blood, either unsorted or a sorted T cell fraction (not recorded which). The CDR3 loop reads CASSSQWPDTQYF. The CDR3 DNA sequence: TGTGCCAGCAGCTCACAGTGGCCAGATACGCAGTATTTT.